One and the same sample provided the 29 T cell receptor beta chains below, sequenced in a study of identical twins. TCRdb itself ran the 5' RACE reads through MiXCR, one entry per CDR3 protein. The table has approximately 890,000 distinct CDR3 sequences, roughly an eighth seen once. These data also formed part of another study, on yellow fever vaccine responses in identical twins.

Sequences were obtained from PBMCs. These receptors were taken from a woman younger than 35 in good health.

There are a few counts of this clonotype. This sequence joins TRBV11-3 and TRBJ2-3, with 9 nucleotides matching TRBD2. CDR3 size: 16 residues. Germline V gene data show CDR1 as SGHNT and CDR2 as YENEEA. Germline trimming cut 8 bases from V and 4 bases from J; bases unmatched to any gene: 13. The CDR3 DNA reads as TGTGCCAGCCACTCCGGGTTAGCGGGAGTCGCAGATACGCAGTATTTT. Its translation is CASHSGLAGVADTQYF.

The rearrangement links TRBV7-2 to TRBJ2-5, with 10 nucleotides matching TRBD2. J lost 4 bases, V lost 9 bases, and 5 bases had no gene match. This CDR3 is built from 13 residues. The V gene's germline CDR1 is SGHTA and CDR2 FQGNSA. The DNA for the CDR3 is TGTGCCAGGGCACGGACTAGCGGAGAGACCCAGTACTTC. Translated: CARARTSGETQYF.

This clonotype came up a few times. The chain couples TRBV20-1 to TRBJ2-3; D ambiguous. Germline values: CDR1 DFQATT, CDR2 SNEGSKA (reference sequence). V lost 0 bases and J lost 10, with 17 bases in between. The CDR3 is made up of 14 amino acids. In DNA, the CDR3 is TGCAGTGCTAGAGATCCTCCCCAACAGCCGGCGCAGTATTTT. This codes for CSARDPPQQPAQYF.

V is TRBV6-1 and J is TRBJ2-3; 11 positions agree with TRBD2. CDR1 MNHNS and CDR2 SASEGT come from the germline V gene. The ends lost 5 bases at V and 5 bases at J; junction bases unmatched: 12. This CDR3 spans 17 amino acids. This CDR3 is CASSPRGSGRAEDTQYF. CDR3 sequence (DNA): TGTGCCAGCAGTCCCCGCGGTAGCGGGAGGGCCGAAGATACGCAGTATTTT.

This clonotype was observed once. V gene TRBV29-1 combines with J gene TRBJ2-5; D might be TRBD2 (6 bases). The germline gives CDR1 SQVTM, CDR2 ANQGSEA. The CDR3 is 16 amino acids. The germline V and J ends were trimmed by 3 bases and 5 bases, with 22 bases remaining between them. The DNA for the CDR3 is TGCAGCGTTGATCGGGTGCAGGGCGGGGTTCGGGAGACCCAGTACTTC. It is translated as CSVDRVQGGVRETQYF.

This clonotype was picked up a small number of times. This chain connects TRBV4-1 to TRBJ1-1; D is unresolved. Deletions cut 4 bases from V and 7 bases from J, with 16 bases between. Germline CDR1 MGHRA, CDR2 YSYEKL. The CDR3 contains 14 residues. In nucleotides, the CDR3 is TGCGCCAGCAGCCCTAAACCACCGGGAAGTGAAGCTTTCTTT. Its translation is CASSPKPPGSEAFF.

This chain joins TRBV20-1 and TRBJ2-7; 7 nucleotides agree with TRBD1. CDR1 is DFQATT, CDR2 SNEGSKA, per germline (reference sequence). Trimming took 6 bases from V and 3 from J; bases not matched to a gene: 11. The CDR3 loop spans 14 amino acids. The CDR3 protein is CSAYRQGSRYEQYF. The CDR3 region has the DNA TGCAGTGCCTATAGACAGGGTTCGCGCTACGAGCAGTACTTC.

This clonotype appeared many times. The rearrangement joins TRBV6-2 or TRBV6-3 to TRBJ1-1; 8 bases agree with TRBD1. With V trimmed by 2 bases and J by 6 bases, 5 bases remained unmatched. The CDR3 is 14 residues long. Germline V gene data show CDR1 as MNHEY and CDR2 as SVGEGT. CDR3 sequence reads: CASSYQGALAEAFF. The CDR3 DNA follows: TGTGCCAGCAGTTACCAGGGGGCTCTGGCTGAAGCTTTCTTT.

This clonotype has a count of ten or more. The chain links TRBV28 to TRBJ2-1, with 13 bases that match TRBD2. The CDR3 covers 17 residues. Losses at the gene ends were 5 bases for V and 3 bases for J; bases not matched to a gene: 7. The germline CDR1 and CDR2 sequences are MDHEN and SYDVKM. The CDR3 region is CASSPTSGRANYNEQFF. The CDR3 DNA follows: TGTGCCAGCAGTCCCACTAGCGGGAGGGCCAACTACAATGAGCAGTTCTTC.

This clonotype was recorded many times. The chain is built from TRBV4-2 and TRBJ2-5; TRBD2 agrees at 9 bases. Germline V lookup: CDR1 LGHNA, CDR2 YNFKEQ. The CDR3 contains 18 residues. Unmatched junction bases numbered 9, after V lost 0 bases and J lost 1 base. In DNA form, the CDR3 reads TGTGCCAGCAGCCAAGATCTGGTGACTAGCGGCCTCCAAGAGACCCAGTACTTC. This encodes CASSQDLVTSGLQETQYF.

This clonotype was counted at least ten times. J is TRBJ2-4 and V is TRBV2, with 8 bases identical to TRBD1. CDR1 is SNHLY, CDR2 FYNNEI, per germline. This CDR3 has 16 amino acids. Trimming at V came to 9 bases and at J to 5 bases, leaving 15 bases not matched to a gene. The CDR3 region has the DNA TGTGCCAGTCTCCAGTTTTTCCAGGGGGCCGAAAACATTCAGTACTTC. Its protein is CASLQFFQGAENIQYF.

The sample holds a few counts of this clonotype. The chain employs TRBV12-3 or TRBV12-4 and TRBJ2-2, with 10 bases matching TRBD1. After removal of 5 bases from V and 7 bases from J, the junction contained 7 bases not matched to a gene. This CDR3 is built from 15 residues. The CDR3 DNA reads TGTGCCAGCAGTATTGACAGGGGGCGAAACGGGGAGCTGTTTTTT. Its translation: CASSIDRGRNGELFF.

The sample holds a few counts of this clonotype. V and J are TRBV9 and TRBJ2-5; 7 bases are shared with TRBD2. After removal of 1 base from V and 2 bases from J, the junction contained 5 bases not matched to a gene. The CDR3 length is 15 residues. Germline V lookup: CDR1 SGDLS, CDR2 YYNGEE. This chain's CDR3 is CASSVSPSGQETQYF. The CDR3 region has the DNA TGTGCCAGCAGCGTATCGCCTAGCGGACAAGAGACCCAGTACTTC.

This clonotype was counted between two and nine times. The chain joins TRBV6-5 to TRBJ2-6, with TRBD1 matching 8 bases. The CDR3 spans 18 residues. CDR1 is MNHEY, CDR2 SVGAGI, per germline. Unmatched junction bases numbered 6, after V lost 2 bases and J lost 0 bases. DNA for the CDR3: TGTGCCAGCAGTTACCGGACAGGGCTCCTCTCTGGGGCCAACGTCCTGACTTTC. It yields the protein CASSYRTGLLSGANVLTF.

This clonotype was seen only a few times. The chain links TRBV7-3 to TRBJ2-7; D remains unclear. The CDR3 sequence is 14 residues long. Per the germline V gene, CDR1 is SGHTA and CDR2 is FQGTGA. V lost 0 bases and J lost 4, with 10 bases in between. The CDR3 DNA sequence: TGTGCCAGCAGCTTAACGTGGATCTGGTACGAGCAGTACTTC. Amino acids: CASSLTWIWYEQYF.

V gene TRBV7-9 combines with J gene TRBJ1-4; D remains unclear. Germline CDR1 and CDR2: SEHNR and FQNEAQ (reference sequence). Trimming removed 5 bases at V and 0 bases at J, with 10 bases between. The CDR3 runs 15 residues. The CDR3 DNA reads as TGTGCCAGCAGCCCGGACCGTTCAACTAATGAAAAACTGTTTTTT. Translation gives CASSPDRSTNEKLFF.

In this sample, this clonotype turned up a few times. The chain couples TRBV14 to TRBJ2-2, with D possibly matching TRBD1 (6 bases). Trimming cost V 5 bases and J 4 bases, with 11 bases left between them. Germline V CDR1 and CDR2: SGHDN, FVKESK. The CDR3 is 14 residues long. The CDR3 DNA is TGTGCCAGCAGCGAACAGGGTACCACCGGGGAGCTGTTTTTT. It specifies CASSEQGTTGELFF.

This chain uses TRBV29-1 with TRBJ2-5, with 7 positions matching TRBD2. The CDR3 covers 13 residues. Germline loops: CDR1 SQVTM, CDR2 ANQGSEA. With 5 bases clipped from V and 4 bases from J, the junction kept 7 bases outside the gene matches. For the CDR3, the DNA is TGCAGCGTTCTGGGAGGGGAGGCAGAGACCCAGTACTTC. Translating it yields CSVLGGEAETQYF.

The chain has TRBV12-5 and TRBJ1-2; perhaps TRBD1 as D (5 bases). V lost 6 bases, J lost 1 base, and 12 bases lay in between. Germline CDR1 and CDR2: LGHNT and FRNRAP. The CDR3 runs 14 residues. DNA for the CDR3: TGTGCTAGTGGAATCTCAGGGAGTAACTATGGCTACACCTTC. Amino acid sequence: CASGISGSNYGYTF.

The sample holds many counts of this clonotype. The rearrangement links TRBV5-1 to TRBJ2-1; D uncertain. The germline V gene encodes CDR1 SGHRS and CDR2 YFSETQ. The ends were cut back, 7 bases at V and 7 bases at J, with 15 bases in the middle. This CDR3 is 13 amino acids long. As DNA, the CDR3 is TGCGCCAGCGGTCCCCTAGGAAGGAATGAGCAGTTCTTC. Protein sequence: CASGPLGRNEQFF.

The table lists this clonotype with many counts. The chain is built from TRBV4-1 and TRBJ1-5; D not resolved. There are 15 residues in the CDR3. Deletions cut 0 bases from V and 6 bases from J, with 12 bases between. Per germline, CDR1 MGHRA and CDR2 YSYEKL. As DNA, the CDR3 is TGCGCCAGCAGCCAAGATGTCATTGAGGGTCAGCCCCAGCATTTT. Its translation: CASSQDVIEGQPQHF.

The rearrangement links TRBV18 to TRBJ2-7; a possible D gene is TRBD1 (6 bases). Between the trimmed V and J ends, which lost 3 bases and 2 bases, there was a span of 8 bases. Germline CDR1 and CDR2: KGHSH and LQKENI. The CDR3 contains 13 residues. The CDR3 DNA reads TGTGCCAGCTCACCTAACAGGGCCTACGAGCAGTACTTC. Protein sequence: CASSPNRAYEQYF.

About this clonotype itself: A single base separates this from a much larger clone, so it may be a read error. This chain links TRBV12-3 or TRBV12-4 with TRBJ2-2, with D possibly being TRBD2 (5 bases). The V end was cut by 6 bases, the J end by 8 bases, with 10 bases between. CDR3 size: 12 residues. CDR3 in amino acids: CASRFGLGELFF. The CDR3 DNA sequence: TGTGCCAGCAGGTTTGGACTGGGGGAGCTGTTTTTT.

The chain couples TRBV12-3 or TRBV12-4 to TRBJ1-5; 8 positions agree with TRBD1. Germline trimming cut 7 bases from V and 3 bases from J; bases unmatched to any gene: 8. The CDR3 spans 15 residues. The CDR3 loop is CASTIGQGYNQPQHF. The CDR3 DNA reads TGTGCCAGCACTATAGGACAGGGATACAATCAGCCCCAGCATTTT.

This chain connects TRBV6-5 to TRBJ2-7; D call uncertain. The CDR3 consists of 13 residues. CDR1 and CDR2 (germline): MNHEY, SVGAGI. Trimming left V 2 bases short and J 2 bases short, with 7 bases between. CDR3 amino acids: CASSYGETYEQYV. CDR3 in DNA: TGTGCCAGCAGTTACGGGGAAACCTACGAGCAGTACGTC.

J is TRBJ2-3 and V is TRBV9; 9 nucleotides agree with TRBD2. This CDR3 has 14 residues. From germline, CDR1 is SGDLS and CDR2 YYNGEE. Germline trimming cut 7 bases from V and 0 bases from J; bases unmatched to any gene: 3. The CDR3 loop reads CASCSGSSTDTQYF. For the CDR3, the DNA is TGTGCCAGCTGTAGCGGGAGTAGCACAGATACGCAGTATTTT. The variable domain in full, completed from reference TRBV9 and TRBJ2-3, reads DSGVTQTPKHLITATGQRVTLRCSPRSGDLSVYWYQQSLDQGLQFLIQYYNGEERAKGNILERFSAQQFPDLHSELNLSSLELGDSALYFCASCSGSSTDTQYFGPGTRLTVL.

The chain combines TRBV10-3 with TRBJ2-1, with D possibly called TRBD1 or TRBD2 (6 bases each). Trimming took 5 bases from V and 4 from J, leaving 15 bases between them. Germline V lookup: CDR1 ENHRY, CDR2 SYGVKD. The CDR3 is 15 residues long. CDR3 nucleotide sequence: TGTGCCATCAGTAGGGGCGGGACACAATACAATGAGCAGTTCTTC. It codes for CAISRGGTQYNEQFF.

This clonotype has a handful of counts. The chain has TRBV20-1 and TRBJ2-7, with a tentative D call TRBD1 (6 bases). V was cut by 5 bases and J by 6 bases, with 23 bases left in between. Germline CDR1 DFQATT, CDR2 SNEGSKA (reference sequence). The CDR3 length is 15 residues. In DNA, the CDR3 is TGCAGTGCTGGGCACGCAGGGGTCGATACGGGCGAGCAGTACTTC. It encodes CSAGHAGVDTGEQYF.

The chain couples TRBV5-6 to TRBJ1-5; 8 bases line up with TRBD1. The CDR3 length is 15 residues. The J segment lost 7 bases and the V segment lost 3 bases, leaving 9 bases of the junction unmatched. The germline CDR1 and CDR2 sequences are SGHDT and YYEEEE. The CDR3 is CASSSGTGGMQPQHF. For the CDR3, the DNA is TGTGCCAGCAGCTCCGGGACAGGAGGAATGCAGCCCCAGCATTTT.